The present T cell receptor (beta chain) was sequenced within a study of T cell responses to AZD1222 COVID-19 vaccine. General observations from the study: No day 14 peak samples; only post-peak repertoires were characterized. Most donors were white British, females outnumbered males, and clonal diversity was possibly underestimated. Baseline seropositives among AZD1222 recipients totaled only 6 or 7. Increased Spike-specific TCR breadth and depth were observed after two AZD1222 doses.

Here immunoSEQ multiplex PCR was the method, and the copy in TCRdb shows in-frame clones only, minus some. The sample shows about 120,000 clones, about 93% of them seen only once. Comment on this clone: Its antigen is as yet unknown.

The CDR3 loop spans 11 amino acids. Trimming pared 3 bases from V and 13 bases from J, leaving 12 bases between. The receptor was isolated from an adult who received the AZD1222 COVID-19 vaccine. This chain joins TRBV12-3 or TRBV12-4 and TRBJ1-2, with no clear D. Here the sequenced sample was peripheral blood, taken 28 days after the second AZD1222 dose. The CDR3 DNA reads TGTGCCAGCAGTTTGGATCGGGTTTGCACCTTC. It encodes CASSLDRVCTF.